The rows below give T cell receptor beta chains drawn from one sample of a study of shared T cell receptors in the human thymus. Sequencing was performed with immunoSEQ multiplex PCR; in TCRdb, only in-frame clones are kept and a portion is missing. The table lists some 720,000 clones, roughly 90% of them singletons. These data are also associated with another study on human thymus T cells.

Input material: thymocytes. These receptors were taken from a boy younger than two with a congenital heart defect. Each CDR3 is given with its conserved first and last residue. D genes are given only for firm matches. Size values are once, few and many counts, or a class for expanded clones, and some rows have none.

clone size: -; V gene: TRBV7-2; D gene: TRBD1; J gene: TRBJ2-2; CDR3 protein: CASRHGQGSDGGELFF; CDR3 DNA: TGTGCCAGCAGACATGGACAGGGGAGTGATGGCGGGGAGCTGTTTTTT
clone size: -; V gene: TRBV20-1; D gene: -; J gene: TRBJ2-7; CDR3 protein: CSARDHYEQYF; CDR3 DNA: TGCAGTGCTAGAGATCACTACGAGCAGTACTTC
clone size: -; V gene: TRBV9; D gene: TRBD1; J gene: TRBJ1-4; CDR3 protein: CASSPGTATNEKLFF; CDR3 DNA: TGTGCCAGCAGCCCGGGGACAGCAACTAATGAAAAACTGTTTTTT
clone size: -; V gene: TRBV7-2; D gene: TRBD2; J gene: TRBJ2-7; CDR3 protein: CASSLGRTSGAYEQYF; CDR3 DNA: TGTGCCAGCAGCTTGGGGCGGACTAGCGGGGCTTACGAGCAGTACTTC
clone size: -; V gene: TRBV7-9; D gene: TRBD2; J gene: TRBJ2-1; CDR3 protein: CASSLAGTSPYEQFF; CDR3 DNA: TGTGCCAGCAGCTTAGCCGGGACTAGCCCCTATGAGCAGTTCTTC
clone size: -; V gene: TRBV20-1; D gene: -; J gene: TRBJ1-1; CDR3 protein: CSATGYTEAFF; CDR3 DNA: TGCAGTGCTACAGGGTACACTGAAGCTTTCTTT
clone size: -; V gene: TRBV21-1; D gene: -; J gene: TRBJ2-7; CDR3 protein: CASSKTIRGTGSYEQYF; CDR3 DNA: TGTGCCAGCAGCAAAACCATCCGGGGGACAGGCTCCTACGAGCAGTACTTC
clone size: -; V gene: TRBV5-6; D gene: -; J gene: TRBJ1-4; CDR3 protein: CASSQSSYVWGSELFF; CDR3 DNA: TGTGCCAGCAGCCAATCCTCGTACGTGTGGGGTAGCGAACTGTTTTTT
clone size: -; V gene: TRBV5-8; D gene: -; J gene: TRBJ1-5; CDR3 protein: CAPDEQGGGRNQPQHF; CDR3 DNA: TGTGCCCCCGATGAACAGGGAGGGGGTCGTAATCAGCCCCAGCATTTT
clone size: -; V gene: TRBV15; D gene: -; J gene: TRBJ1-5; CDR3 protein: CATSEGQYSNQPQHF; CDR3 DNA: TGTGCCACCAGTGAAGGACAGTATAGCAATCAGCCCCAGCATTTT
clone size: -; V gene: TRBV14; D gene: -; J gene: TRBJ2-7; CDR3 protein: CASSQDPGKSSYEQYF; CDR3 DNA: TGTGCCAGCAGCCAAGACCCGGGAAAGAGCTCCTACGAGCAGTACTTC
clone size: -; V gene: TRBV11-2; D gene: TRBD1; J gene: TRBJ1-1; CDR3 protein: CASSLDRTGGFTEAFF; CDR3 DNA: TGTGCCAGCAGCTTAGATCGTACAGGGGGGTTCACTGAAGCTTTCTTT
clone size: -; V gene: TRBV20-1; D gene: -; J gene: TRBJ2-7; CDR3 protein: CSGAGGREQYF; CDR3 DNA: TGCAGTGGGGCAGGGGGGCGCGAGCAGTACTTC
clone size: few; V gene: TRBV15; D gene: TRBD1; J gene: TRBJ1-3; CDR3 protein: CATSRGRGLGNTIYF; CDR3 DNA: TGTGCCACCAGCCGTGGCAGGGGGCTTGGAAACACCATATATTTT
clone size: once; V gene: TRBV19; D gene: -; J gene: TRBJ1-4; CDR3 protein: CASSIETGAKKLFF; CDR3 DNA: TGTGCCAGTAGTATAGAAACAGGAGCCAAAAAACTGTTTTTT
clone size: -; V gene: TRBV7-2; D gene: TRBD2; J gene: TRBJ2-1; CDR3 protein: CASSPSGRPYNEQFF; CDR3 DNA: TGTGCCAGCAGCCCTAGCGGGAGACCCTACAATGAGCAGTTCTTC
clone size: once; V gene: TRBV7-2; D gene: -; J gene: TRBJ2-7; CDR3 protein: CASSLSGYEQYF; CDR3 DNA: TGTGCCAGCAGCTTAAGCGGTTACGAGCAGTACTTC
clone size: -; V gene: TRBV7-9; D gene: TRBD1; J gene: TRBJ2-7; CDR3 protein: CASSLGDSIYEQYF; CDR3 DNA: TGTGCCAGCAGCTTAGGGGACAGCATCTACGAGCAGTACTTC
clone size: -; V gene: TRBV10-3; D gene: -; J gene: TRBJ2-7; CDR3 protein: CAISGQEEAYEQYF; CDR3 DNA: TGTGCCATCAGTGGACAGGAAGAAGCCTACGAGCAGTACTTC
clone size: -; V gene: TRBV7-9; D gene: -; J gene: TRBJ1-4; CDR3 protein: CASSLAGGEQGGKKLFF; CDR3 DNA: TGTGCCAGCAGCTTAGCCGGGGGGGAACAAGGAGGGAAAAAACTGTTTTTT
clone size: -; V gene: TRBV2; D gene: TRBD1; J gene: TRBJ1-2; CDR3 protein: CASSERTRDRENYGYTF; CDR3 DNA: TGTGCCAGCAGTGAACGAACCCGGGACAGGGAAAACTATGGCTACACCTTC
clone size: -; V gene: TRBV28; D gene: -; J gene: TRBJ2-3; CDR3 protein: CASRNSGLRADTQYF; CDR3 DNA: TGTGCCAGCAGAAACAGCGGGCTTAGGGCAGATACGCAGTATTTT
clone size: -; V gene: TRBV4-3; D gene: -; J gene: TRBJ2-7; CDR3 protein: CASSQKLPSYEQYF; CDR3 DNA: TGCGCCAGCAGCCAAAAACTACCCTCCTACGAGCAGTACTTC
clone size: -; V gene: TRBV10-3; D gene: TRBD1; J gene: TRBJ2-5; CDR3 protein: CAIKPQGQETQYF; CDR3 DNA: TGTGCCATCAAACCACAGGGGCAAGAGACCCAGTACTTC
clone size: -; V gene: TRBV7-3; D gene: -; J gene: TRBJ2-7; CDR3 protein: CASSLTLYPLKQGWDEQYF; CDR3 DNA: TGTGCCAGCAGCTTAACCCTTTATCCACTCAAACAGGGTTGGGACGAGCAGTACTTC
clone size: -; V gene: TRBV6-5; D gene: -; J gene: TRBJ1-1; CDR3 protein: CASFSGLDEAFF; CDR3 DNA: TGTGCCAGCTTTTCAGGTTTGGATGAAGCTTTCTTT
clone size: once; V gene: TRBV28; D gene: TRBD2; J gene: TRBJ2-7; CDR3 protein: CASSWGGLVHEQYF; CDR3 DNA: TGTGCCAGCAGTTGGGGGGGACTAGTCCACGAGCAGTACTTC
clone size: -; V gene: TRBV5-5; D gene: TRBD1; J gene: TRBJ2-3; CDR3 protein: CASSFPTGATGDTQYF; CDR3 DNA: TGTGCCAGCAGCTTCCCCACAGGGGCCACCGGAGATACGCAGTATTTT
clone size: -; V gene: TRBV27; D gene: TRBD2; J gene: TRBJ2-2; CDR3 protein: CASSTQTSGNTGELFF; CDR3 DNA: TGTGCCAGCAGTACCCAAACTAGCGGGAACACCGGGGAGCTGTTTTTT
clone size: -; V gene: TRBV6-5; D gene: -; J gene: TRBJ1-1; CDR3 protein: CASRTGRNTEAFF; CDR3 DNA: TGTGCCAGCAGGACGGGGAGGAACACTGAAGCTTTCTTT
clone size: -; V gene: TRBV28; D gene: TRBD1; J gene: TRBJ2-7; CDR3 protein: CASVEQGARSYYEQYF; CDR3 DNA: TGTGCCAGCGTGGAGCAGGGGGCGAGGTCGTACTACGAGCAGTACTTC
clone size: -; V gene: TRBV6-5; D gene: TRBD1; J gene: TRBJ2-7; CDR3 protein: CASSPGQRNYEQYF; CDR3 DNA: TGTGCCAGCAGTCCGGGACAGCGGAACTACGAGCAGTACTTC
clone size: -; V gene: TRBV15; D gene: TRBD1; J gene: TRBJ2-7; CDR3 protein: CATSRDIRGQPVSSSYEQYF; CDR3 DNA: TGTGCCACCAGCAGAGATATTCGGGGACAGCCAGTTTCTAGCTCCTACGAGCAGTACTTC
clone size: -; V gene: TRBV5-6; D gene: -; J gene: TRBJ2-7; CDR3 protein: CASQSGVIHYEQYF; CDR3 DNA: TGTGCCAGCCAATCGGGGGTAATACACTACGAGCAGTACTTC
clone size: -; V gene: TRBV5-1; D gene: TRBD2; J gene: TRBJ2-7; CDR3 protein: CASTLVPWERGRSYEQYF; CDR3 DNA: TGCGCCAGCACCTTGGTCCCCTGGGAGCGGGGCAGGTCCTACGAGCAGTACTTC
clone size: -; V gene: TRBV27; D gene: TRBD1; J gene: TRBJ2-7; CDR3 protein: CASSLGTDYEQYF; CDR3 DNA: TGTGCCAGCAGTTTGGGGACAGATTACGAGCAGTACTTC
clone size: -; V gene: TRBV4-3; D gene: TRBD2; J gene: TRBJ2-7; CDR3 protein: CASSQDGTSGRANHEQYF; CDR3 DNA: TGCGCCAGCAGCCAAGATGGGACTAGCGGGAGGGCAAACCACGAGCAGTACTTC
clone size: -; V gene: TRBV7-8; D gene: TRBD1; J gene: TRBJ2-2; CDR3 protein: CASSPPQGGPPPGELFF; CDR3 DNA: TGTGCCAGCAGCCCCCCGCAAGGGGGCCCTCCCCCCGGGGAGCTGTTTTTT
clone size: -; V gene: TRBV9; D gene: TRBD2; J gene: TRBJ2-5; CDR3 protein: CASSARTSGSSQQGETQYF; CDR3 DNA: TGTGCCAGCAGCGCCCGGACTAGCGGGAGCTCCCAACAGGGAGAGACCCAGTACTTC
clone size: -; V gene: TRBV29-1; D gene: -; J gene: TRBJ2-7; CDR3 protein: CSVRGGQGHEQYF; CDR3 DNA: TGCAGCGTCCGGGGGGGACAGGGCCACGAGCAGTACTTC
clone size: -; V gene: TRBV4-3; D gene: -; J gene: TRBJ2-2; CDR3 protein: CASSQGQQLGGELFF; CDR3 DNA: TGCGCCAGCAGCCAAGGGCAACAGCTTGGCGGGGAGCTGTTTTTT
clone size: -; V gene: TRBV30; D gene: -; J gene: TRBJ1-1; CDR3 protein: CAWISGDPPTPVTEAFF; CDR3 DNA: TGTGCCTGGATCTCAGGGGACCCACCCACCCCCGTCACTGAAGCTTTCTTT
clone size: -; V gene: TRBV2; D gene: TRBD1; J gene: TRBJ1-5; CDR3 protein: CASTETGRHQPQHF; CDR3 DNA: TGTGCCAGCACTGAGACAGGGAGGCATCAGCCCCAGCATTTT
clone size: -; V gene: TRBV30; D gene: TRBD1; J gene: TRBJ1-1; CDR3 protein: CAWSVVRGPNTEAFF; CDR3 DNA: TGTGCCTGGAGTGTGGTCAGGGGGCCGAACACTGAAGCTTTCTTT
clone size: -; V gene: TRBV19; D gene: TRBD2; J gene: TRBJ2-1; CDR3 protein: CASTHGGTSNVDEQFF; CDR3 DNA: TGTGCCAGTACCCATGGGGGGACTAGCAATGTCGATGAGCAGTTCTTC
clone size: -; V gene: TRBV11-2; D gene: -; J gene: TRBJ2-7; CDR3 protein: CASSLDAGEQYF; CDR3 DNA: TGTGCCAGCAGCTTAGATGCGGGGGAGCAGTACTTC
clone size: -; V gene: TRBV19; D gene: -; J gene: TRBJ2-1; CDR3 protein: CASSMGLSYNEQFF; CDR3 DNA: TGTGCCAGTAGTATGGGACTTTCCTACAATGAGCAGTTCTTC
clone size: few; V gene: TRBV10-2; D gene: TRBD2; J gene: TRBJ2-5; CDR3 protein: CASRGQREGETQYF; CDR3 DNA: TGCGCCAGCAGAGGGCAGCGGGAGGGGGAGACCCAGTACTTC
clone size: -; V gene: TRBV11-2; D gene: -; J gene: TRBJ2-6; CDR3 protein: CASSLRGILAGANVLTF; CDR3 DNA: TGTGCCAGCAGCTTGAGAGGGATTCTGGCCGGGGCCAACGTCCTGACTTTC
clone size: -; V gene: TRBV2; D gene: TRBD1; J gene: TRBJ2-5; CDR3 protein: CASSEWGTGEEETQYF; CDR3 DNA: TGTGCCAGCAGTGAATGGGGGACAGGGGAGGAGGAGACCCAGTACTTC
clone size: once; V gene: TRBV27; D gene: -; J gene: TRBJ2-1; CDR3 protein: CASSLRRVSYNEQFF; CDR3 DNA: TGTGCCAGCAGTTTAAGACGGGTCTCCTACAATGAGCAGTTCTTC
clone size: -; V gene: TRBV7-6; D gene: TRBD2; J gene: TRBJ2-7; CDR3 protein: CASSLDGSGSHEQYF; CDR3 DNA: TGTGCCAGCAGCTTAGACGGTAGCGGGAGTCACGAGCAGTACTTC
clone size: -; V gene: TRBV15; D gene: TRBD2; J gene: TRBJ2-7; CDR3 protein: CATSRVPVAGGPSKYF; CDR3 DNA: TGTGCCACCAGCAGAGTCCCAGTGGCGGGAGGGCCTTCCAAGTACTTC
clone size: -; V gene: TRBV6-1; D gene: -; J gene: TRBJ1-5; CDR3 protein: CASTSSQADQPQHF; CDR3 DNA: TGTGCCAGCACTAGTTCACAGGCGGATCAGCCCCAGCATTTT
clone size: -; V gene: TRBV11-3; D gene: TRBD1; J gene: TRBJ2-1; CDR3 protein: CASSPDRVGNEQFF; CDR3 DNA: TGTGCCAGCAGCCCAGACAGGGTGGGCAATGAGCAGTTCTTC
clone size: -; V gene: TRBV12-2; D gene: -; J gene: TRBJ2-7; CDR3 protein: CASRPPRGGTTYEQYF; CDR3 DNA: TGTGCAAGTCGTCCCCCCCGGGGCGGGACTACCTACGAGCAGTACTTC
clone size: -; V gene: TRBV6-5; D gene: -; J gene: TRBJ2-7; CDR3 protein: CASSYPTGWPYEQYF; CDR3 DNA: TGTGCCAGCAGTTACCCCACAGGGTGGCCTTACGAGCAGTACTTC
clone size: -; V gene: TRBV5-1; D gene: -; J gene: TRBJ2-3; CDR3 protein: CASSLAVGATDTQYF; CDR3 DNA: TGCGCCAGCAGCTTGGCCGTGGGGGCTACAGATACGCAGTATTTT
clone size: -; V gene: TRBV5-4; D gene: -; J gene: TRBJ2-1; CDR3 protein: CASSLQAKEQFF; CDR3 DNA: TGTGCCAGCAGCTTGCAAGCGAAAGAGCAGTTCTTC